This T cell receptor beta chain derives from a study of cytomegalovirus exposure and HLA in healthy donors. Study details: T cells numbering 150 million to 200 million yielded fewer than 140 million unique TCR beta sequences in an earlier analysis.

In its sample, this clone was seen once. V was trimmed by 4 bases and J by 8 bases, leaving 11 bases between them. The CDR3 consists of 13 residues. Germline CDR1 SNHLY, CDR2 FYNNEI. Primers included in the PCR were 60 Vbeta and 13 Jbeta primers. TCRdb's copy holds only in-frame clones and misses some; the assay was immunoSEQ multiplex PCR. The sample has about 140,000 clones, roughly 86% seen once. The rearrangement joins TRBV2 to TRBJ2-2; tentative D call: TRBD1 (5 bases). This TCR came from a woman aged 35 to 49 in good health and CMV-seronegative. Sequencing used PBMCs. The CDR3 here is CASSARQPGELFF. In DNA form, the CDR3 reads TGTGCCAGCAGTGCCCGACAGCCGGGGGAGCTGTTTTTT.